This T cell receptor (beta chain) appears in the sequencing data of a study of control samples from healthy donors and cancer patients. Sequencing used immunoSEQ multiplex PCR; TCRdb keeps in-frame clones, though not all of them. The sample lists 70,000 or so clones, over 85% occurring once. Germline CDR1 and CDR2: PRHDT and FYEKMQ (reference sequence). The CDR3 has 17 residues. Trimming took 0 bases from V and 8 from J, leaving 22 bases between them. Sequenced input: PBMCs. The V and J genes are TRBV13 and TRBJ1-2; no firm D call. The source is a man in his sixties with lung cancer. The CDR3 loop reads CASSLGLVRLPVGGYTF. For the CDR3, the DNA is TGTGCCAGCAGCTTAGGCCTTGTGCGTCTGCCGGTGGGCGGCTACACCTTC.